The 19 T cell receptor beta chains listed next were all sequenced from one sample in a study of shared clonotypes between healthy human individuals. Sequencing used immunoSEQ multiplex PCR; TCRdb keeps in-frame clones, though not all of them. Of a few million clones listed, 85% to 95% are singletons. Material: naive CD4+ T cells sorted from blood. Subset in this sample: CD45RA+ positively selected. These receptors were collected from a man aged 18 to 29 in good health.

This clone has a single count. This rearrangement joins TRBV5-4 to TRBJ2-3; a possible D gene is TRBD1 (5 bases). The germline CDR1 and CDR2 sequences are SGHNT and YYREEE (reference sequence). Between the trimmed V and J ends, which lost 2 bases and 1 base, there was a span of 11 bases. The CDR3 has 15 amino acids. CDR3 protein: CASSFRVPGTDTQYF. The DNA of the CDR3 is TGTGCCAGCAGCTTCAGGGTTCCTGGCACAGATACGCAGTATTTT.

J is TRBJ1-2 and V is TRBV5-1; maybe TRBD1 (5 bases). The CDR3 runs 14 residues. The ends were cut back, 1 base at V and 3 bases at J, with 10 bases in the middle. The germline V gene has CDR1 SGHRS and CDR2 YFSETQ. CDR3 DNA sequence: TGCGCCAGCAGCTTGTATCAGGGCGACTATGGCTACACCTTC. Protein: CASSLYQGDYGYTF.

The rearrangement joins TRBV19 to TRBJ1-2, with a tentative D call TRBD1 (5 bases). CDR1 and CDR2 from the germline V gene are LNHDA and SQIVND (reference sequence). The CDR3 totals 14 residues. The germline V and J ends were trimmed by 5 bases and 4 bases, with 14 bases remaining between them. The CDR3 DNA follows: TGTGCCAGTAGTCTTGGGGCGGCCCTCTATGGCTACACCTTC. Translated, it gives CASSLGAALYGYTF.

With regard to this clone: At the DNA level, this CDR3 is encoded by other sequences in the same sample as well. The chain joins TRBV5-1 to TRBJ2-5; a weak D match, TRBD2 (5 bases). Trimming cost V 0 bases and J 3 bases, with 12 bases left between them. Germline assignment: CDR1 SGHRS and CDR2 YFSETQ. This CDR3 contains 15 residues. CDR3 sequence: CASSLVLAGEETQYF. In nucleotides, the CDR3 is TGCGCCAGCAGCTTGGTCCTAGCAGGAGAAGAGACCCAGTACTTC.

CDR3 sequence: CAISFTGDNYGYTF. The CDR3 coding sequence is TGTGCCATCAGTTTCACAGGGGATAACTATGGCTACACCTTC. The chain is built from TRBV10-3 and TRBJ1-2, with 7 positions matching TRBD1. Germline CDR1 and CDR2: ENHRY and SYGVKD. V dropped 5 bases and J dropped 1; count of bases not matched to a gene: 4. The CDR3 runs 14 residues.

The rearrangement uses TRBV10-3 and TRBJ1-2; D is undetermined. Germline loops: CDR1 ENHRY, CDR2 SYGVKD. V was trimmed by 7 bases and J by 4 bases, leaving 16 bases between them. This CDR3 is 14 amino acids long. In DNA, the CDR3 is TGTGCCATCACCGACGATAGGGCTGGCTATGGCTACACCTTC. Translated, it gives CAITDDRAGYGYTF.

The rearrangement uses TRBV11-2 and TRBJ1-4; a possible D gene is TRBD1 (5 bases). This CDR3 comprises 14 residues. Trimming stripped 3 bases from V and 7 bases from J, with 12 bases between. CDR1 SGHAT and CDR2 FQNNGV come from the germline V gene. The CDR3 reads CASSFGASGEKLFF. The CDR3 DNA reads TGTGCCAGCAGCTTCGGGGCTTCTGGTGAAAAACTGTTTTTT.

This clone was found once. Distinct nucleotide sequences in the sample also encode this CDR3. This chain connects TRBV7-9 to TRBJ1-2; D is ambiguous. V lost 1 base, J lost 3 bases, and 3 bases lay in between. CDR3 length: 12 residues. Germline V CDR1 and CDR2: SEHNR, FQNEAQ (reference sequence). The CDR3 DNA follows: TGTGCCAGCAGCTTAGATGACTATGGCTACACCTTC. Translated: CASSLDDYGYTF.

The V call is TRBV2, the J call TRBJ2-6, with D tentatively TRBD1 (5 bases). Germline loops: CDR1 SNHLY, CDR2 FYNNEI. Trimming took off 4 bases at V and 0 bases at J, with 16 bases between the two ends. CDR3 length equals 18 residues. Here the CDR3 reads CASSALVGVSSGANVLTF. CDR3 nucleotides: TGTGCCAGCAGTGCGTTGGTAGGGGTGAGCTCTGGGGCCAACGTCCTGACTTTC.

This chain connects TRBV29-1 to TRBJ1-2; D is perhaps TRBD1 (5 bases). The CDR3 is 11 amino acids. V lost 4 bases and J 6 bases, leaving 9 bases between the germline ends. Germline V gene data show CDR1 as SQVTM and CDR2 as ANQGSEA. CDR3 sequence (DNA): TGCAGCGTTGCAGGGCAAGATGGCTACACCTTC. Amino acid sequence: CSVAGQDGYTF. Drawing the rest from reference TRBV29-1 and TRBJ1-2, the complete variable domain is SAVISQKPSRDICQRGTSLTIQCQVDSQVTMMFWYRQQPGQSLTLIATANQGSEATYESGFVIDKFPISRPNLTFSTLTVSNMSPEDSSIYLCSVAGQDGYTFGSGTRLTVV.

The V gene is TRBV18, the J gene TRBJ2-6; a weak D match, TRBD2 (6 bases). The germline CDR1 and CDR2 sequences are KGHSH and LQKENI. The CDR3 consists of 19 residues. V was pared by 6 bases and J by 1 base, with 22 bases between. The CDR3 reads CASSPGSSSPRSGANVLTF. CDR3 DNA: TGTGCCAGCTCCCCCGGGAGTTCCAGTCCTAGATCTGGGGCCAACGTCCTGACTTTC.

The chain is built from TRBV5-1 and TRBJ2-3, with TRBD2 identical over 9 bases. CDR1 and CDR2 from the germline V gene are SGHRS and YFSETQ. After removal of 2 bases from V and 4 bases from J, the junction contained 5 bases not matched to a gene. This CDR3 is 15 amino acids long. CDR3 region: CASSLPLAGSDTQYF. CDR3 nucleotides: TGCGCCAGCAGCTTACCTCTAGCGGGATCAGATACGCAGTATTTT. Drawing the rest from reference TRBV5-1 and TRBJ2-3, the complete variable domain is KAGVTQTPRYLIKTRGQQVTLSCSPISGHRSVSWYQQTPGQGLQFLFEYFSETQRNKGNFPGRFSGRQFSNSRSEMNVSTLELGDSALYLCASSLPLAGSDTQYFGPGTRLTVL.

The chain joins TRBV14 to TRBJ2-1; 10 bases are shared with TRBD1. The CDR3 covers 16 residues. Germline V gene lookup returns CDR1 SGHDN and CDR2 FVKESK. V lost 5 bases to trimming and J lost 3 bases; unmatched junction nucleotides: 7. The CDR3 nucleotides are TGTGCCAGCAGCAACCGGGACAGGGGATACTACAATGAGCAGTTCTTC. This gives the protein CASSNRDRGYYNEQFF.

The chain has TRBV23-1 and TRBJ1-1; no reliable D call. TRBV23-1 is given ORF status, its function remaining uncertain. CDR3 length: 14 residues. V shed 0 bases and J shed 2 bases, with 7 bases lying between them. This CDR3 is CASSQSSGNTEAFF. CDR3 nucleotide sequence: TGCGCCAGCAGTCAATCGTCTGGTAACACTGAAGCTTTCTTT.

DNA of the CDR3: TGTGCCAGCAGCTTGGAAGTGGTTTACAATGAGCAGTTCTTC. It is translated as CASSLEVVYNEQFF. J is TRBJ2-1 and V is TRBV5-5; no clear D. The CDR3 spans 14 residues. Trimming took off 0 bases at V and 4 bases at J, with 8 bases between the two ends. The germline CDR1 and CDR2 sequences are SGHKS and YYEKEE (reference sequence).

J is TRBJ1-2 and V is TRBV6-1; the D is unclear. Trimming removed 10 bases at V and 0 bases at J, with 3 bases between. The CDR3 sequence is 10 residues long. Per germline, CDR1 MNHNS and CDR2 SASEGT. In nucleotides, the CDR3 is TGTGCCACAACTAACTATGGCTACACCTTC. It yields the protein CATTNYGYTF.

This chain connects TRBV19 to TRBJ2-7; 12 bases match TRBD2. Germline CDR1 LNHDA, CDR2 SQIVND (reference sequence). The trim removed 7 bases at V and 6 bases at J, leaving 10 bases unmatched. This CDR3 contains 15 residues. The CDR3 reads CASMKTSGSGAEQYF. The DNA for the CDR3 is TGTGCCAGTATGAAGACTAGCGGGAGTGGGGCCGAGCAGTACTTC.

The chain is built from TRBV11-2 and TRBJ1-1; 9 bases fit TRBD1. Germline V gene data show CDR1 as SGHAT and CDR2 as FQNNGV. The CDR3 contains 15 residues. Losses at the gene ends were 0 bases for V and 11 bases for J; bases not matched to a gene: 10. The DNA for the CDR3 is TGTGCCAGCAGCTTAGAACTCGGGACAGGGATATCGGCTTTCTTT. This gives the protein CASSLELGTGISAFF.

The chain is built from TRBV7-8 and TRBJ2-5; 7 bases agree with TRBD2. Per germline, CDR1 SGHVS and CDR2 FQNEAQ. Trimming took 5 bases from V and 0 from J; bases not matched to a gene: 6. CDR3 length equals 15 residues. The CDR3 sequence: CASSAREGYQETQYF. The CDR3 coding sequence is TGTGCCAGCAGCGCCAGGGAGGGGTACCAAGAGACCCAGTACTTC.